The clone carrying this T cell receptor beta chain was seen ten or more times. The sample's time point: patch test 3, about 24 weeks after DPC sensitization. As for treatment: therapeutic diphenylcyclopropenone sensitization with weekly scalp DPC. TCRdb independently ran MiXCR on the RACE reads; one entry per CDR3 protein. Seen here are over 65,000 distinct CDR3 sequences, 11% observed once, and the top ten hold 1.4%. The data originate from a study of human T cells and chemical hapten exposure. Germline V gives CDR1 MDHEN, CDR2 SYDVKM. The CDR3 length is 15 residues. V was clipped by 5 bases and J by 11 bases; unmatched bases: 12.

This receptor was obtained from a woman between 45 and 60 years old with alopecia areata. Some clones in this sample may be carry-over from other donors' samples. The genes are TRBV28 and TRBJ1-5; TRBD1 matches at 10 bases. The sequenced sample was whole blood, obtained in connection with sensitization to the hapten diphenylcyclopropenone (DPC). The CDR3 loop reads CASSLVTGGTRAQHF. CDR3 coding DNA: TGTGCCAGCAGTCTAGTGACAGGGGGCACAAGGGCCCAGCATTTT. Combining the CDR3 with reference TRBV28 and TRBJ1-5 gives the whole variable domain DVKVTQSSRYLVKRTGEKVFLECVQDMDHENMFWYRQDPGLGLRLIYFSYDVKMKEKGDIPEGYSVSREKKERFSLILESASTNQTSMYLCASSLVTGGTRAQHFGDGTRLSIL.